The 30 T cell receptor beta chains below were found in one sample sequenced in a study of human T cells and chemical hapten exposure. Stated time point: patch test 3, about 24 weeks after DPC sensitization. Treatment indicated: therapeutic diphenylcyclopropenone sensitization with weekly scalp DPC. TCRdb called the RACE reads again in MiXCR, with one record for every CDR3 protein. Found here are about 190,000 distinct CDR3 sequences, 24% of them singletons; the top ten hold approximately 2.5%. The sequencing here drew on whole blood, taken in connection with sensitization to the hapten diphenylcyclopropenone (DPC). The receptors were sampled from a woman aged 40 to 50 with alopecia areata. Some clones in this sample may be carry-over from other donors' samples.

This clonotype turned up a few times. The chain recombines TRBV9 with TRBJ2-5; 8 bases match TRBD1. CDR1 is SGDLS, CDR2 YYNGEE, per germline. The junction had 10 bases not matched to a gene; V was cut back by 4 bases and J by 5 bases. This CDR3 has 15 residues. CDR3 in amino acids: CASSTSPGGQETQYF. CDR3 coding DNA: TGTGCCAGCAGCACCAGCCCAGGGGGCCAGGAGACCCAGTACTTC. The complete variable domain, with remaining parts taken from reference TRBV9 and TRBJ2-5, reads DSGVTQTPKHLITATGQRVTLRCSPRSGDLSVYWYQQSLDQGLQFLIQYYNGEERAKGNILERFSAQQFPDLHSELNLSSLELGDSALYFCASSTSPGGQETQYFGPGTRLLVL.

Note on this clonotype: Given the absence of the conserved phenylalanine or tryptophan at the CDR3 end, a read error is likely. The CDR3 DNA reads TGTGCCAGCAGCTTAAGGGGACAGGACTACAATGAGCAGTTCTTA. Translating it yields CASSLRGQDYNEQFL. The V call is TRBV7-8, the J call TRBJ2-1; 8 nucleotides match TRBD1. In germline, CDR1 is SGHVS, CDR2 FQNEAQ. V shed 2 bases and J 3 bases; nucleotides not matched to a gene: 3. The length of the CDR3 is 15 residues.

The CDR3, as DNA: TGTGCCAGCAGTCAGGGGGCTAATTCACCCCTCCACTTT. It encodes CASSQGANSPLHF. The gene calls are TRBV6-6 and TRBJ1-6, with 8 bases fitting TRBD1. The J segment lost 6 bases and the V segment lost 5 bases, leaving 0 bases of the junction unmatched. CDR1 and CDR2 from the germline V gene are MNHNY and SVGAGI (reference sequence). The CDR3 contains 13 residues.

The chain has TRBV6-2 or TRBV6-3 and TRBJ1-5; D uncertain. CDR1 and CDR2 from the germline V gene are MNHEY and SVGEGT. Between the trimmed V and J ends, which lost 6 bases and 1 base, there was a span of 22 bases. The CDR3 sequence is 18 residues long. The CDR3 sequence is CASSPRPAGGSSNQPQHF. The CDR3 nucleotides read TGTGCCAGCAGCCCCCGGCCGGCAGGAGGGAGCAGCAATCAGCCCCAGCATTTT.

The chain couples TRBV4-3 to TRBJ1-2; no reliable D call. Germline V gene lookup returns CDR1 LGHNA and CDR2 YSLEER. The V end lost 0 bases, the J end lost 6 bases, and 8 bases lay between the germline ends. This CDR3 is 13 amino acids long. The CDR3 nucleotides are TGCGCCAGCAGCCAAGATTTGGGGAATGGCTACACCTTC. As protein: CASSQDLGNGYTF.

The chain uses TRBV29-1 and TRBJ2-7; D unresolved. Germline CDR1 SQVTM, CDR2 ANQGSEA. The length of the CDR3 is 13 residues. The V and J ends lost 5 bases and 3 bases respectively, with 14 bases between them. The CDR3 bases are TGCAGCGTTATAGTAACTCACAACTACGAGCAGTACTTC. It translates to CSVIVTHNYEQYF.

In its sample, this clonotype was seen a few times. The chain links TRBV20-1 to TRBJ2-3, with 14 nucleotides matching TRBD2. The CDR3 length is 17 residues. After removal of 6 bases from V and 3 bases from J, the junction contained 11 bases not matched to a gene. Germline lookup yields CDR1 DFQATT and CDR2 SNEGSKA (reference sequence). CDR3 nucleotide sequence: TGCAGTGCCACAAATCCTGGACTAGCGGGAGGAACAGATACGCAGTATTTT. Residues: CSATNPGLAGGTDTQYF.

The chain links TRBV12-3 or TRBV12-4 to TRBJ2-7, with no clear D. V lost 5 bases to trimming and J lost 3 bases, with 14 bases between them. The CDR3 extends over 14 amino acids. The chain's CDR3 is CASSLRTASYEQYF. For the CDR3, the DNA is TGTGCCAGCAGTCTCCGGACCGCGAGCTACGAGCAGTACTTC.

The rearrangement joins TRBV5-5 to TRBJ2-4; perhaps TRBD2 as D (5 bases). Germline CDR1 SGHKS, CDR2 YYEKEE (reference sequence). CDR3 length: 14 amino acids. Deletions cut 3 bases from V and 2 bases from J, with 9 bases between. CDR3 coding DNA: TGTGCCAGCAGCTCGGAGGTAACCAAAAACATTCAGTACTTC. Translated, it gives CASSSEVTKNIQYF.

This sequence joins TRBV10-3 and TRBJ2-7, with 11 bases matching TRBD1. V lost 2 bases and J lost 4; bases outside the gene matches: 4. CDR1 is ENHRY, CDR2 SYGVKD, per germline. This CDR3 comprises 15 residues. CDR3 protein: CAISEGGTGGYEQYF. The CDR3 DNA reads as TGTGCCATCAGTGAGGGTGGGACAGGGGGGTACGAGCAGTACTTC.

The chain uses TRBV15 and TRBJ2-1; D remains ambiguous. The CDR3 sequence is 12 residues long. Germline V CDR1 and CDR2: LNHNV, YYDKDF (reference sequence). The V gene lost 1 base and the J gene lost 6 bases, with 4 bases spanning the gap. CDR3 residues: CATSRGPNEQFF. The CDR3 DNA reads as TGTGCCACCAGCAGAGGGCCCAATGAGCAGTTCTTC.

The chain recombines TRBV11-1 with TRBJ2-3, with D unclear. From germline, CDR1 is SGHAT and CDR2 FQDESV (reference sequence). The CDR3 contains 14 residues. V dropped 3 bases and J dropped 2 bases, with 9 bases sitting between them. The CDR3 sequence: CASSFGQLTDTQYF. The CDR3, as DNA: TGTGCCAGCAGCTTCGGGCAGCTCACAGATACGCAGTATTTT.

This chain connects TRBV2 to TRBJ2-3, with D possibly being TRBD2 (6 bases). The CDR3 totals 14 residues. Germline CDR1 and CDR2: SNHLY and FYNNEI. V lost 3 bases, J lost 4 bases, and 11 bases lay in between. The CDR3 DNA reads TGTGCCAGCAGTGATTCCGGGAGTTCAGATACGCAGTATTTT. Translation gives CASSDSGSSDTQYF.

This clonotype was counted only a few times. The chain employs TRBV27 and TRBJ1-5; the D is unclear. With 4 bases removed from V and 4 bases from J, the gap between germline ends came to 5 bases. CDR3 length: 12 amino acids. In germline, CDR1 is MNHEY, CDR2 SMNVEV (reference sequence). The CDR3 coding sequence is TGTGCCAGCAGTTCCCTAAATCAGCCCCAGCATTTT. Translating it yields CASSSLNQPQHF.

This sequence joins TRBV6-1 and TRBJ2-2; D is possibly TRBD1 (6 bases). V dropped 5 bases and J dropped 1 base, with 11 bases sitting between them. Germline V lookup: CDR1 MNHNS, CDR2 SASEGT. The CDR3 is 15 amino acids. CDR3 protein: CASSFPGQNTGELFF. CDR3 sequence (DNA): TGTGCCAGCAGTTTTCCGGGACAGAACACCGGGGAGCTGTTTTTT.

This clonotype was seen only a few times. The rearrangement links TRBV28 to TRBJ2-5, with D possibly TRBD2 on 6 matching bases. Per the germline V gene, CDR1 is MDHEN and CDR2 is SYDVKM. Trimming shortened V by 5 bases and J by 7 bases, and 20 bases separated the two germline ends. This CDR3 has 15 amino acids. Here the CDR3 reads CASSPGTRGVGTQYF. The DNA of the CDR3 is TGTGCCAGCAGTCCGGGGACTCGTGGGGTTGGGACCCAGTACTTC.

This clonotype was counted between two and nine times. The rearrangement links TRBV4-1 to TRBJ1-1; D gene ambiguous. The CDR3 has 13 residues. The V gene lost 4 bases and the J gene lost 4 bases, with 10 bases spanning the gap. Germline V CDR1 and CDR2: MGHRA, YSYEKL. The CDR3 DNA reads as TGCGCCAGCAGCCGTGGAATGGGCACTGAAGCTTTCTTT. It is translated as CASSRGMGTEAFF.

This clonotype was detected only a few times. V and J are TRBV24-1 and TRBJ2-7; D possibly uses TRBD1 or TRBD2 (5 bases each). Germline CDR1 reads KGHDR; CDR2 reads SFDVKD. The CDR3 extends over 14 amino acids. V was pared by 2 bases and J by 4 bases, with 11 bases between. DNA of the CDR3: TGTGCCACCAGTGATTCCGGGGCAGCGTACGAGCAGTACTTC. Amino acids: CATSDSGAAYEQYF.

The chain joins TRBV14 to TRBJ2-2; 9 bases match TRBD1. The germline gives CDR1 SGHDN, CDR2 FVKESK. The ends lost 5 bases at V and 7 bases at J; junction bases unmatched: 11. There are 16 residues in the CDR3. The DNA of the CDR3 is TGTGCCAGCAGCGCCCGGACAGGGGCGCAGTTCGGGGAGCTGTTTTTT. This encodes CASSARTGAQFGELFF.

This chain joins TRBV12-3 or TRBV12-4 and TRBJ1-1, with D uncertain. The CDR3 runs to 14 residues. Trimming removed 4 bases from V and 3 bases from J, with 12 bases in between. CDR3 sequence (DNA): TGTGCCAGCAGTTCGCCCGACAAGTACACTGAAGCTTTCTTT. It codes for CASSSPDKYTEAFF.

The V and J genes are TRBV7-9 and TRBJ1-1; a weak D match, TRBD1 (6 bases). With 5 bases removed from V and 5 bases from J, the gap between germline ends came to 21 bases. Germline V gene data show CDR1 as SEHNR and CDR2 as FQNEAQ (reference sequence). This CDR3 spans 16 amino acids. This CDR3 is CASSPTDSRSKTEAFF. CDR3 DNA: TGTGCCAGCAGCCCCACGGACAGCCGGAGTAAAACTGAAGCTTTCTTT.

The CDR3, as DNA: TGTGCCATCAGTGAGGGGGGGAGGGACACTGAAGCTTTCTTT. Translating it yields CAISEGGRDTEAFF. V usage is TRBV10-3 and J usage is TRBJ1-1, with D possibly being TRBD1 (5 bases). Per the germline V gene, CDR1 is ENHRY and CDR2 is SYGVKD. V was cut by 2 bases and J by 3 bases, with 10 bases left in between. The CDR3 totals 14 residues.

The chain recombines TRBV3-1 with TRBJ1-1; the D gene is possibly TRBD1 (5 bases). This CDR3 comprises 15 residues. Trimming stripped 0 bases from V and 2 bases from J, with 10 bases between. In germline, CDR1 is LGHDT, CDR2 YNNKEL (reference sequence). The CDR3 coding sequence is TGTGCCAGCAGCCAAGATTGGCAGGGAAACACTGAAGCTTTCTTT. Translation gives CASSQDWQGNTEAFF.

This clonotype was detected a few times. The genes are TRBV5-6 and TRBJ2-2; D remains unclear. The CDR3 extends over 12 amino acids. CDR1 and CDR2 from the germline V gene are SGHDT and YYEEEE. The V and J ends lost 0 bases and 9 bases respectively, with 6 bases between them. Here the CDR3 DNA reads TGTGCCAGCAGCTTGGACGGCAGGGAGCTGTTTTTT. It codes for CASSLDGRELFF.

This clonotype was seen many times. V is TRBV5-1 and J is TRBJ1-5; unclear D gene. V was trimmed by 1 base and J by 5 bases, leaving 10 bases between them. The germline gives CDR1 SGHRS, CDR2 YFSETQ. This CDR3 spans 14 amino acids. The CDR3 nucleotides read TGCGCCAGCAGCTTGACAGTCGGGGATCAGCCCCAGCATTTT. Protein product: CASSLTVGDQPQHF.

This clonotype was seen ten or more times. The chain has TRBV7-2 and TRBJ2-4; 7 bases line up with TRBD1. Trimming cost V 8 bases and J 14 bases; bases outside gene matches: 12. The germline V gene has CDR1 SGHTA and CDR2 FQGNSA. This CDR3 has 12 amino acids. The CDR3 sequence: CASARDRERKYF. The CDR3 nucleotides read TGTGCCAGCGCAAGAGACAGGGAGAGGAAGTACTTC.

This clonotype was detected only a few times. The chain couples TRBV28 to TRBJ2-1; 9 bases line up with TRBD1. The junction had 11 bases not matched to a gene; V was cut back by 2 bases and J by 9 bases. From germline, CDR1 is MDHEN and CDR2 SYDVKM. CDR3 length: 16 amino acids. CDR3 sequence reads: CASSLAGTGLSGEQFF. The DNA for the CDR3 is TGTGCCAGCAGTTTAGCCGGGACAGGGCTGAGCGGTGAGCAGTTCTTC.

In this sample, this clonotype turned up once. The chain links TRBV27 to TRBJ2-7; D might be TRBD1 or TRBD2, each matching 7 bases. The CDR3 length is 14 residues. V lost 3 bases and J lost 5, with 14 bases in between. Germline values: CDR1 MNHEY, CDR2 SMNVEV (reference sequence). The CDR3 loop is CASSFGRGGNEQYF. The CDR3 nucleotides read TGTGCCAGCAGTTTTGGCAGGGGGGGCAACGAGCAGTACTTC.

The chain joins TRBV20-1 to TRBJ1-5, with D maybe TRBD1 (5 bases). The germline V and J ends were trimmed by 4 bases and 1 base, with 26 bases remaining between them. In germline, CDR1 is DFQATT, CDR2 SNEGSKA (reference sequence). The CDR3 extends over 19 amino acids. This chain's CDR3 is CSATPVPGREVMSNQPQHF. The CDR3 nucleotides are TGCAGTGCTACCCCGGTGCCAGGCAGGGAGGTCATGAGCAATCAGCCCCAGCATTTT.

In this sample, this clonotype turned up many times. The V call is TRBV28, the J call TRBJ1-5; D is ambiguous. CDR1 is MDHEN and CDR2 is SYDVKM in the germline V gene. The V end was cut by 8 bases, the J end by 3 bases, with 8 bases between. The CDR3 sequence is 12 residues long. The CDR3 protein is CASSGTNQPQHF. CDR3 coding DNA: TGTGCCAGCTCGGGAACCAATCAGCCCCAGCATTTT.